This is a list of T cell receptor beta chains from one sample in a study of T cells in localized non-small cell lung cancer. The data were produced by immunoSEQ multiplex PCR, yet TCRdb's version contains in-frame clones alone and is incomplete. This sample has 40,000 or so clones; 81% occur once, and the top ten carry under 8%. The sample was peripheral blood mononuclear cells, taken before any cancer treatment. The receptor set was obtained from a male donor at least 60 years old with stage II lung adenocarcinoma. CDR3s include the opening cysteine and the closing phenylalanine or tryptophan. A D gene is named only where the DNA matches it firmly. Clone size appears in some rows only: once, few, many, or a class for an expanded clone.

j_call | d_call | v_call | clone_size | cdr3_aa | cdr3_nt
TRBJ1-3 | . | TRBV7-2 | . | CASSFPISGNTIYF | TGTGCCAGCAGCTTTCCAATCTCTGGAAACACCATATATTTT
TRBJ1-1 | . | TRBV30 | . | CAWRSHLETEAFF | TGTGCCTGGAGGTCCCACCTGGAGACTGAAGCTTTCTTT
TRBJ1-4 | . | TRBV19 | few | CASSPWGRGWEKLFF | TGTGCCAGTAGTCCTTGGGGCAGGGGATGGGAAAAACTGTTTTTT
TRBJ2-1 | TRBD2 | TRBV30 | . | CAWRGSGSSGEQFF | TGTGCCTGGAGAGGCAGCGGGAGCAGCGGTGAGCAGTTCTTC
TRBJ2-6 | . | TRBV5-5 | . | CASSLAALSGANVLTF | TGTGCCAGCAGCTTGGCGGCTCTCTCTGGGGCCAACGTCCTGACTTTC
TRBJ1-1 | . | TRBV18 | . | CASSLHLDTEAFF | TGTGCCAGCTCACTCCACTTGGACACTGAAGCTTTCTTT
TRBJ2-3 | TRBD2 | TRBV5-1 | . | CASSFSGGRADTQYF | TGCGCCAGCAGCTTCTCGGGAGGGAGGGCAGATACGCAGTATTTT
TRBJ2-7 | TRBD2 | TRBV28 | . | CASRGGGRSEQYF | TGTGCCAGCCGGGGCGGGGGGCGATCCGAGCAGTACTTC
TRBJ2-1 | . | TRBV7-9 | . | CASSTLAKDHNEQFF | TGTGCCAGCAGTACCCTAGCGAAGGACCACAATGAGCAGTTCTTC
TRBJ2-1 | TRBD1 | TRBV19 | . | CASSRQGSGTGSYNEQFF | TGTGCCAGTAGTAGACAAGGATCGGGGACAGGGTCCTACAATGAGCAGTTCTTC
TRBJ2-5 | . | TRBV28 | . | CASTLPGVKTQYF | TGTGCCAGCACCCTGCCGGGTGTCAAGACCCAGTACTTC
TRBJ2-2 | TRBD2 | TRBV6-4 | . | CASSSSGRVNTGELFF | TGTGCCAGCAGTTCTAGCGGGAGGGTCAACACCGGGGAGCTGTTTTTT
TRBJ1-2 | TRBD1 | TRBV7-9 | . | CASSLVEGQGYGYTF | TGTGCCAGCAGCTTGGTAGAGGGACAGGGCTACGGCTACACCTTC
TRBJ2-1 | . | TRBV6-5 | . | CASSGDRSSYNEQFF | TGTGCCAGCAGCGGAGACAGAAGCTCCTACAATGAGCAGTTCTTC
TRBJ2-3 | TRBD2 | TRBV6-1 | . | CASSEGSGRQDTQYF | TGTGCCAGCAGTGAAGGAAGCGGGAGACAGGATACGCAGTATTTT
TRBJ2-3 | TRBD1 | TRBV2 | . | CASGDSSSTDTQYF | TGTGCCAGCGGGGACAGCTCTAGCACAGATACGCAGTATTTT
TRBJ1-6 | TRBD1 | TRBV7-2 | . | CASSLVGTGSGNSPLHF | TGTGCCAGCAGCTTAGTAGGGACAGGGAGCGGCAATTCACCCCTCCACTTT
TRBJ2-3 | TRBD1 | TRBV5-1 | . | CASSLSRPDRGRSDTQYF | TGCGCCAGCAGCTTGAGCCGCCCGGACAGGGGTCGGTCAGATACGCAGTATTTT
TRBJ2-7 | TRBD1 | TRBV10-3 | . | CAIFSGQGTDEQYF | TGTGCCATCTTTTCTGGACAGGGAACGGACGAGCAGTACTTC
TRBJ2-1 | . | TRBV6-5 | few | CASSPRGELREQFF | TGTGCCAGCAGCCCCCGGGGCGAACTCCGGGAGCAGTTCTTC
TRBJ2-3 | . | TRBV16 | . | CASSRDSGSTDTQYF | TGTGCCAGCAGCCGAGATTCGGGTAGCACAGATACGCAGTATTTT
TRBJ2-7 | TRBD1 | TRBV7-2 | . | CASSFASLKGQGAREQYF | TGTGCCAGCAGCTTTGCCTCCCTAAAGGGACAGGGGGCGCGTGAGCAGTACTTC
TRBJ2-1 | TRBD2 | TRBV27 | few | CSSGMAFYNEQFF | TGTTCTAGCGGGATGGCATTCTACAATGAGCAGTTCTTC
TRBJ1-5 | . | TRBV18 | . | CASSPSVNQPQHF | TGTGCCAGCTCACCCTCGGTGAATCAGCCCCAGCATTTT
TRBJ2-3 | . | TRBV30 | . | CAWSVKPRQADTQYF | TGTGCCTGGAGTGTAAAACCCAGGCAGGCCGATACGCAGTATTTT
TRBJ1-5 | . | TRBV19 | . | CASSRERQGTINQPQHF | TGTGCCAGTAGTAGAGAACGGCAGGGCACTATCAATCAGCCCCAGCATTTT
TRBJ2-2 | TRBD1 | TRBV7-2 | . | CASSARGPNTGELFF | TGTGCCAGCAGCGCCAGGGGGCCGAACACCGGGGAGCTGTTTTTT
TRBJ2-7 | TRBD2 | TRBV5-1 | . | CASSLGYGGGRDHEQYF | TGCGCCAGCAGCTTAGGATACGGCGGCGGGAGGGACCACGAGCAGTACTTC
TRBJ1-5 | TRBD1 | TRBV2 | . | CASSGAGGGFRPQHF | TGTGCCAGCAGTGGGGCAGGGGGCGGATTTAGGCCCCAGCATTTT
TRBJ2-1 | . | TRBV4-1 | . | CASSQDSVPYNEQFF | TGCGCCAGCAGCCAAGACTCCGTTCCTTACAATGAGCAGTTCTTC
TRBJ1-3 | . | TRBV19 | medium-sized | CASSGLGYGSGNTIYF | TGTGCCAGTAGTGGGTTAGGGTACGGCTCTGGAAACACCATATATTTT
TRBJ1-1 | . | TRBV28 | . | CASSNLQGKAFF | TGTGCCAGCAGTAACCTCCAAGGCAAAGCTTTCTTT
TRBJ1-5 | . | TRBV6-5 | . | CASSFDRRNQPQHF | TGTGCCAGCAGTTTCGACAGGAGGAATCAGCCCCAGCATTTT
TRBJ2-3 | . | TRBV6-5 | . | CASSYSLTDTQYF | TGTGCCAGCAGTTACTCCCTCACAGATACGCAGTATTTT
TRBJ2-2 | TRBD1 | TRBV5-1 | . | CASSLGTGAYTGELFF | TGCGCCAGCAGCTTGGGGACAGGGGCCTACACCGGGGAGCTGTTTTTT
TRBJ2-7 | TRBD2 | TRBV30 | few | CAWDKREGYEQYF | TGTGCCTGGGACAAGCGGGAGGGCTACGAGCAGTACTTC
TRBJ2-1 | TRBD1 | TRBV5-8 | once | CASSFQGASNEQFF | TGTGCCAGCAGCTTTCAGGGGGCCTCCAATGAGCAGTTCTTC
TRBJ2-7 | . | TRBV5-4 | once | CASSLKTGYEQYF | TGTGCCAGCAGCCTAAAAACAGGGTACGAGCAGTACTTC
TRBJ1-4 | . | TRBV5-1 | few | CASSREAATNEKLFF | TGCGCCAGCAGTAGGGAAGCTGCAACTAATGAAAAACTGTTTTTT
TRBJ1-4 | . | TRBV5-1 | . | CASSLDAPEEKLFF | TGCGCCAGCAGCTTGGATGCGCCAGAAGAAAAACTGTTTTTT
TRBJ1-4 | . | TRBV19 | . | CASSIQASNEKLFF | TGTGCCAGTAGTATACAGGCTTCTAATGAAAAACTGTTTTTT
TRBJ2-1 | . | TRBV7-9 | . | CASSQDREARSYNEQFF | TGTGCCAGCAGCCAAGACAGGGAGGCCCGCTCCTACAATGAGCAGTTCTTC
TRBJ1-6 | TRBD1 | TRBV10-2 | once | CASSPDRGSGPLHF | TGCGCCAGCAGTCCGGACAGGGGAAGCGGACCCCTCCACTTT
TRBJ1-2 | TRBD1 | TRBV20-1 | few | CSATGVGGYTF | TGCAGTGCCACAGGGGTGGGCGGCTACACCTTC
TRBJ2-7 | TRBD1 | TRBV15 | . | CATSRLLDRAEQYF | TGTGCCACCAGCAGACTCCTGGACAGGGCGGAGCAGTACTTC
TRBJ1-1 | . | TRBV6-5 | few | CASSSPRQENTEAFF | TGTGCCAGCAGTTCCCCAAGACAGGAGAACACTGAAGCTTTCTTT
TRBJ2-1 | TRBD2 | TRBV7-6 | . | CASSFSGEYNEQFF | TGTGCCAGCAGCTTTAGCGGGGAGTACAATGAGCAGTTCTTC
TRBJ1-5 | . | TRBV2 | . | CASQGPNQPQHF | TGTGCCAGCCAGGGACCAAATCAGCCCCAGCATTTT
TRBJ1-5 | . | TRBV19 | . | CASRNQGISYNSNQPQHF | TGTGCCAGTAGGAATCAGGGTATCAGCTACAATAGCAATCAGCCCCAGCATTTT
TRBJ2-2 | . | TRBV7-2 | . | CASSLNTGNSGELFF | TGTGCCAGCAGCTTGAATACGGGAAACTCGGGGGAGCTGTTTTTT
TRBJ2-4 | . | TRBV28 | . | CASSLNRLSEAKNIQYF | TGTGCCAGCAGTTTAAATCGGTTGTCAGAAGCCAAAAACATTCAGTACTTC
TRBJ1-1 | . | TRBV28 | . | CASSWPGTEAFF | TGTGCCAGCAGTTGGCCAGGCACTGAAGCTTTCTTT
TRBJ1-4 | . | TRBV5-1 | . | CASSLNGRPGATNEKLFF | TGCGCCAGCAGCTTGAATGGCCGACCAGGGGCAACTAATGAAAAACTGTTTTTT
TRBJ2-7 | TRBD2 | TRBV9 | . | CASSARVLAYFYEQYF | TGTGCCAGCAGCGCACGTGTACTAGCGTACTTCTACGAGCAGTACTTC
TRBJ2-7 | . | TRBV15 | . | CATSRGGQSYEQYF | TGTGCCACCAGCAGGGGCGGACAGTCCTACGAGCAGTACTTC